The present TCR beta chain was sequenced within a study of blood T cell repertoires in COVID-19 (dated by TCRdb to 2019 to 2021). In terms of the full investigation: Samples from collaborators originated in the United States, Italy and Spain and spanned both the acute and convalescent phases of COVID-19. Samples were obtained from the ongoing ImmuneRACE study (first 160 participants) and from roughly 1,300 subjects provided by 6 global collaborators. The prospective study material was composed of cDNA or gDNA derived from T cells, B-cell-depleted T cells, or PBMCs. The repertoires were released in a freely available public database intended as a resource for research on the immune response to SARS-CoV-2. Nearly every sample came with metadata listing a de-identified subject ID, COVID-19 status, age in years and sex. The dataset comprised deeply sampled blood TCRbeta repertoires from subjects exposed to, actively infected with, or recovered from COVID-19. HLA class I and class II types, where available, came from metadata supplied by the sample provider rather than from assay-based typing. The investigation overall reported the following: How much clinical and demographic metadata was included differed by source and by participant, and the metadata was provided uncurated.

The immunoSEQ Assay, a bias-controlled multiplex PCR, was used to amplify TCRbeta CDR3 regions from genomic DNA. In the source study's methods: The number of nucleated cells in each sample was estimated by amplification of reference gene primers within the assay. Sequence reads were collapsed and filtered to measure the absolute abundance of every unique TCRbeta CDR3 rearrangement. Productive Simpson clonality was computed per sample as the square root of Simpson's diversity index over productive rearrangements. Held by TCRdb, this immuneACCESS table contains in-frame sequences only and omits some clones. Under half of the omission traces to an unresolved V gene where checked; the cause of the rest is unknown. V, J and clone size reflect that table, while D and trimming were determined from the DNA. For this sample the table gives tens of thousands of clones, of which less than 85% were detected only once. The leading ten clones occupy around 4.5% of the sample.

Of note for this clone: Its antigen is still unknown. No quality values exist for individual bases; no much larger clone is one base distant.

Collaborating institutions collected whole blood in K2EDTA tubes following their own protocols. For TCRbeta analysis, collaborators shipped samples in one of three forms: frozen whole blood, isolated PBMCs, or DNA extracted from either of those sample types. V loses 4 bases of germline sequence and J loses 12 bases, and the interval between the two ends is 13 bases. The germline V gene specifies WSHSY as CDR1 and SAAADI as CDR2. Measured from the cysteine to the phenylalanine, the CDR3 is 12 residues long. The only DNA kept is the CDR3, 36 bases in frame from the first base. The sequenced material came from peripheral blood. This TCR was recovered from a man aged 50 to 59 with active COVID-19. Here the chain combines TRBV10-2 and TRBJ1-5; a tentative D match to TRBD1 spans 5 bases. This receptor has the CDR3 CASSVRATGQHF. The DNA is TGCGCCAGCAGTGTAAGGGCCACAGGCCAGCATTTT.